Following are 17 T cell receptor beta chains from one sample sequenced in a study of blood T cell repertoires in COVID-19. The assay was immunoSEQ multiplex PCR, and TCRdb's table has in-frame clones only and misses some. The data show more than 100,000 clones, 88% seen once. Sequencing used peripheral blood. All receptors derive from a woman between 50 and 59 years old with active or convalescent COVID-19.

CDR3 sequence (DNA): TGTGCCAGCAGCCTACAGGACAATCAGCCCCAGCATTTT. Translating it yields CASSLQDNQPQHF. V usage is TRBV12-3 or TRBV12-4 and J usage is TRBJ1-5; perhaps TRBD1 as D (5 bases). V lost 6 bases, J lost 3 bases, and 9 bases lay in between. This CDR3 comprises 13 residues.

The chain links TRBV5-4 to TRBJ2-7; D is perhaps TRBD1 (5 bases). CDR3 length: 17 residues. V lost 2 bases, J lost 0 bases, and 18 bases lay in between. The germline gives CDR1 SGHNT, CDR2 YYREEE (reference sequence). CDR3 protein: CASSFPRIQVSSYEQYF. The CDR3 bases are TGTGCCAGCAGCTTCCCAAGGATACAGGTGAGCTCCTACGAGCAGTACTTC.

The J gene is TRBJ1-5, the V gene TRBV4-1, with a possible D match to TRBD1 (5 bases). With 0 bases removed from V and 10 bases from J, the gap between germline ends came to 10 bases. The CDR3 has 13 residues. Germline V gives CDR1 MGHRA, CDR2 YSYEKL. CDR3 DNA: TGCGCCAGCAGCCAAGATAGGGGAAACCCCCAGCATTTT. This codes for CASSQDRGNPQHF.

The chain links TRBV5-3 to TRBJ1-6; unclear D gene. TRBV5-3 is an ORF for which the function is uncertain. Trimming shortened V by 4 bases and J by 0 bases, and 14 bases separated the two germline ends. This CDR3 comprises 17 residues. CDR3 in DNA: TGTGCCAGAAGCCCTCGGGATCCGAGCTCCTATAATTCACCCCTCCACTTT. Translating it yields CARSPRDPSSYNSPLHF.

The rearrangement uses TRBV29-1 and TRBJ2-3; the D is unclear. CDR3 size: 12 residues. Germline assignment: CDR1 SQVTM and CDR2 ANQGSEA. Trimming shortened V by 5 bases and J by 12 bases, and 18 bases separated the two germline ends. The chain's CDR3 is CSVRGQAVLQYF. The CDR3 bases are TGCAGCGTTCGTGGGCAGGCTGTGCTACAGTATTTT.

This clone was counted between two and nine times. The chain uses TRBV30 and TRBJ2-7, with 7 nucleotides matching TRBD2. This CDR3 is 14 amino acids long. Looked up from germline, CDR1 is GTSNPN and CDR2 is SVGIG (reference sequence). Unmatched junction bases numbered 4, after V lost 0 bases and J lost 2 bases. Here the CDR3 DNA reads TGTGCCTGGAGTGTATACAGCGGGGCCTACGAGCAGTACTTC. Amino acids: CAWSVYSGAYEQYF.

This clone showed up just a few times. The genes are TRBV7-3 and TRBJ2-2, with a possible D match to TRBD2 (6 bases). The germline CDR1 and CDR2 sequences are SGHTA and FQGTGA. V gave up 3 bases and J gave up 3 bases, with 8 bases separating them. The CDR3 length is 14 residues. The DNA of the CDR3 is TGTGCCAGCAGCTTCCAGCGGGACACCGGGGAGCTGTTTTTT. It is translated as CASSFQRDTGELFF.

The J gene is TRBJ2-3, the V gene TRBV5-4, with a weak D call TRBD1 (7 bases). Germline CDR1 reads SGHNT; CDR2 reads YYREEE (reference sequence). V lost 4 bases and J 4 bases, leaving 19 bases between the germline ends. The length of the CDR3 is 16 residues. The CDR3 loop is CASSGGQGVRADTQYF. In DNA, the CDR3 is TGTGCCAGCAGCGGAGGGCAGGGGGTGAGAGCAGATACGCAGTATTTT.

The chain combines TRBV9 with TRBJ2-1; possibly TRBD1 for D (5 bases). Germline V gene data show CDR1 as SGDLS and CDR2 as YYNGEE. V was clipped by 0 bases and J by 8 bases, with 9 bases between them. This CDR3 spans 13 amino acids. The CDR3 sequence: CASSVEGVDEQFF. The CDR3 nucleotides are TGTGCCAGCAGCGTAGAAGGGGTTGATGAGCAGTTCTTC.

V gene TRBV5-1 combines with J gene TRBJ2-2; D is uncertain. The CDR3 spans 15 residues. Germline V CDR1 and CDR2: SGHRS, YFSETQ. The V gene lost 0 bases and the J gene lost 0 bases, with 6 bases spanning the gap. CDR3 protein: CASSLAQANTGELFF. The CDR3 region has the DNA TGCGCCAGCAGCTTGGCGCAGGCGAACACCGGGGAGCTGTTTTTT.

This clone was observed a few times. The chain carries TRBV19 and TRBJ1-4; possible D gene TRBD1, 5 bases. Germline CDR1 is LNHDA and CDR2 is SQIVND (reference sequence). This CDR3 is built from 13 residues. Deletions cut 8 bases from V and 8 bases from J, with 15 bases between. This chain's CDR3 is CASAPGQPEKLFF. In nucleotides, the CDR3 is TGTGCCAGTGCCCCAGGACAACCCGAAAAACTGTTTTTT.

The sample holds one count of this clone. The chain employs TRBV28 and TRBJ2-3; D is ambiguous. The CDR3 has 14 amino acids. The V end was cut by 3 bases, the J end by 2 bases, with 9 bases between. The germline V gene has CDR1 MDHEN and CDR2 SYDVKM. This CDR3 is CASSFTRSTDTQYF. Here the CDR3 DNA reads TGTGCCAGCAGTTTTACCCGGTCCACAGATACGCAGTATTTT. Supplemented by reference TRBV28 and TRBJ2-3, the full variable domain reads DVKVTQSSRYLVKRTGEKVFLECVQDMDHENMFWYRQDPGLGLRLIYFSYDVKMKEKGDIPEGYSVSREKKERFSLILESASTNQTSMYLCASSFTRSTDTQYFGPGTRLTVL.

V and J are TRBV12-3 or TRBV12-4 and TRBJ2-2, with D possibly TRBD2 on 5 matching bases. The CDR3 extends over 13 amino acids. The germline V and J ends were trimmed by 7 bases and 6 bases, with 12 bases remaining between them. DNA of the CDR3: TGTGCCAGCATGAGAGGGAGCTCCGGGGAGCTGTTTTTT. Its translation: CASMRGSSGELFF.

The chain combines TRBV28 with TRBJ2-1; TRBD2 agrees at 16 bases. The CDR3 contains 16 residues. Trimming removed 6 bases from V and 10 bases from J; junction bases left unmatched: 9. The germline gives CDR1 MDHEN, CDR2 SYDVKM. The CDR3 DNA reads TGTGCCAGCAGCCGACTCGGGACTAGCGGGAGGGGGGAGCAGTTCTTC. It yields the protein CASSRLGTSGRGEQFF.

This rearrangement joins TRBV9 to TRBJ2-3, with a weak D call TRBD2 (6 bases). Germline V CDR1 and CDR2: SGDLS, YYNGEE. Trimming left V 8 bases short and J 3 bases short, with 19 bases between. CDR3 length: 15 residues. This CDR3 is CASAPYAGTTDTQYF. CDR3 bases: TGTGCCAGTGCCCCTTATGCGGGGACGACAGATACGCAGTATTTT.

This chain uses TRBV7-2 with TRBJ1-2; TRBD1 matches 7 bases. Trimming at V came to 4 bases and at J to 7 bases, leaving 3 bases not matched to a gene. CDR1 is SGHTA and CDR2 is FQGNSA in the germline V gene. The CDR3 is made up of 12 amino acids. The CDR3 nucleotides are TGTGCCAGCAGCTCGACAGGGTTTGGCTACACCTTC. This codes for CASSSTGFGYTF.

This clone was picked up one time. The chain has TRBV9 and TRBJ2-1, with 10 bases matching TRBD2. Trimming cost V 5 bases and J 9 bases; bases outside gene matches: 8. Germline assignment: CDR1 SGDLS and CDR2 YYNGEE. The CDR3 has 14 residues. The CDR3 here is CASSRASGSIEQFF. The CDR3 nucleotides read TGTGCCAGCAGTCGGGCTAGCGGGAGTATTGAGCAGTTCTTC.